The source of this T cell receptor (beta chain) is a study of siplizumab effects on memory and regulatory T cells (dated by TCRdb to between 2018 and 2021). At the level of the whole study: The study examined how the anti-CD2 antibody siplizumab affects alloreactive T-cell subsets in allogeneic mixed lymphocyte reactions built from human PBMCs. What the research found in general, with its limitations: Of the alloreactive CD4+ clones that could be mapped, the Treg-derived share averaged almost 70% with siplizumab compared with under 35% in control reactions. Whether proliferating Tregs from siplizumab cultures were suppressive was not functionally confirmed. A naive or memory phenotype could not be assigned to roughly 80-97% of proliferating CD4+ or CD8+ clones. Because sequences at frequencies below about 10^-5 were poorly captured, only a minor fraction of alloreactive clones could be mapped back to unstimulated subsets. Siplizumab significantly reduced the cumulative frequency of alloreactive sequences traceable to unstimulated CD4+ memory T cells. Greater diversity appeared to be present in unstimulated naive T cells than in memory T cells, and a substantial contribution to the alloresponse seemed to be made by naive cells.

Preparation of the library involved the immunoSEQ multiplex PCR assay. About 10^5 TCR templates per sample were assayed by the deep sequencing platform. Genomic DNA extracted from sorted T cells was used for TCRbeta CDR3 sequencing. Per the source publication's procedure: The R programming language was used for the clonal analysis of the TCRbeta CDR3 data. Unstimulated samples were compared with post-reaction CFSE-low samples to define alloreactive CD4+ and CD8+ clones. By matching sequences to the repertoires of sorted unstimulated Treg and non-Treg cells, each alloreactive CD4+ clone was assigned a regulatory or non-regulatory origin. TCRdb holds this immuneACCESS table with in-frame rearrangements only. Some clones are missing; in checked studies, unresolved V genes explain under half, and the rest has no known cause. Clone size and V and J calls were adopted from that table, with D and trimming inferred from the DNA. This sample lists fewer than 85,000 clones; 95% were detected once. Jointly, the top ten make up approximately 18% of the sample.

The germline ends are 17 bases apart after V is trimmed by 0 bases and J by 3 bases. Reading the germline V gene (reference sequence) gives CDR1 MNHEY and CDR2 SMNVEV. From cysteine to phenylalanine, the CDR3 is 17 amino acids long. CDR3 DNA is the only sequence kept; it has 51 bases, read in frame from the first base. As regards this clone: It has no known antigen specificity. Base quality data are lacking; no much larger clone is found one base away.

Sorted unstimulated T cells and proliferating T cells recovered from mixed lymphocyte reactions underwent TCRbeta CDR3 sequencing. Fresh whole blood from 9 to 10 HLA-typed healthy donors served as the source for isolating PBMCs. This clonotype originated in a human donor in good health. The receptor chain draws on TRBV27 and TRBJ1-1; no D segment can be confidently identified. The sample was CD8+ T cells sorted from blood. The CDR3 corresponds to CASSLSGVLNRYTEAFF. Read as DNA, the sequence is TGTGCCAGCAGTTTATCCGGAGTTCTCAACAGATACACTGAAGCTTTCTTT.